This T cell receptor beta chain was recovered during a study of blood T cell repertoires in COVID-19. Study details: The study drew acute and convalescent COVID-19 samples from the United States, Italy and Spain. T cells, B-cell-depleted T cells, or PBMCs provided the cDNA or gDNA that served as material.

A Seattle source enrolled patients during active infection and followed them longitudinally. Only a few counts were recorded for this clone. The table came from immunoSEQ multiplex PCR; TCRdb's copy has only in-frame clones and leaves some out. Among 200,000 to 250,000 clones, 85% to 90% were seen once, and the ten largest hold roughly 2.5%. This TCR came from a young man with COVID-19, enrolled during active disease. Sequencing input: peripheral blood.

CDR3 sequence (DNA): TGTGCCAGCAGCCACCAGGGGTTTAACGGGGGCTACACCTTC. Translating gives CASSHQGFNGGYTF. The V gene is TRBV3-1 (or the pseudogene TRBV3-2), the J gene TRBJ1-2; D may be TRBD1 (6 bases). The CDR3 loop spans 14 amino acids. Trimming took 3 bases from V and 8 from J, leaving 16 bases between them. CDR1 LGHDT and CDR2 YNNKEL come from the germline V gene (reference sequence).